Presented here are 25 T cell receptor beta chains from one specimen sequenced in a study of blood T cells in healthy people across ages. The second PCR ran about 6 to 12 cycles with a sample-barcoded 5' primer and J-beta primers. TCRdb recomputed calls from the 5' RACE reads with MiXCR, one row per CDR3 protein. The sample comprises about 1.6 million distinct CDR3 sequences, roughly 30% of which are singletons, and approximately 10% rests with the top ten. Sequenced material: blood. The origin of the receptors is a young woman in good health.

This clonotype came up a few times. The rearrangement joins TRBV20-1 to TRBJ2-3; D gene ambiguous. Germline assignment: CDR1 DFQATT and CDR2 SNEGSKA (reference sequence). The CDR3 is 14 residues long. V dropped 2 bases and J dropped 4 bases, with 13 bases sitting between them. The CDR3 DNA follows: TGCAGTGCTAGACCAGACTCCGAGGCAGATACGCAGTATTTT. Encoded protein: CSARPDSEADTQYF.

This clonotype turned up a few times. The chain is built from TRBV4-2 and TRBJ1-4, with D unclear. Germline CDR1 and CDR2: LGHNA and YNFKEQ. This CDR3 has 14 amino acids. V was pared by 4 bases and J by 3 bases, with 9 bases between. For the CDR3, the DNA is TGTGCCAGCAGCCCGAGGGTCGCTAATGAAAAACTGTTTTTT. Translated: CASSPRVANEKLFF.

The table lists this clonotype with a few counts. The J gene is TRBJ2-1, the V gene TRBV7-9; D is unresolved. The V end lost 2 bases, the J end lost 4 bases, and 12 bases lay between the germline ends. The CDR3 consists of 15 residues. Per germline, CDR1 SEHNR and CDR2 FQNEAQ (reference sequence). Here the CDR3 reads CASSLSLSEYNEQFF. The CDR3 coding sequence is TGTGCCAGCAGCTTATCCCTCAGCGAATACAATGAGCAGTTCTTC.

Regarding this clonotype: A much larger clone differs by one base, so this may be a read error. V and J are TRBV5-1 and TRBJ2-7; no reliable D call. The CDR3 has 13 residues. The germline V and J ends were trimmed by 7 bases and 2 bases, with 13 bases remaining between them. Per germline, CDR1 SGHRS and CDR2 YFSETQ. CDR3 nucleotide sequence: TGCGCCAGCGGCTATCAGGAGACCTACGAGCAGTACTTC. It encodes CASGYQETYEQYF.

This clonotype was counted a few times. This rearrangement joins TRBV5-6 to TRBJ2-3, with D perhaps TRBD2 (5 bases). From germline, CDR1 is SGHDT and CDR2 YYEEEE. The CDR3 is 13 residues long. With 4 bases removed from V and 4 bases from J, the gap between germline ends came to 10 bases. This CDR3 is CASSLLLADTQYF. The DNA for the CDR3 is TGTGCCAGCAGCCTGTTACTAGCAGATACGCAGTATTTT.

As regards this clonotype: It may be a read error: a sequence one base away is much more abundant. Because it lacks the conserved phenylalanine or tryptophan at the end, this CDR3 is likely a read error. The V and J genes are TRBV5-1 and TRBJ1-1; a possible D gene is TRBD1 (5 bases). The CDR3 sequence is 13 residues long. Germline V CDR1 and CDR2: SGHRS, YFSETQ. V shed 0 bases and J shed 3 bases, with 6 bases lying between them. The CDR3 bases are TGCGCCAGCAGCTTGGTGGGGGACACTGAAGCTTTCTTG. Translated: CASSLVGDTEAFL.

This clonotype was picked up a small number of times. The V call is TRBV27, the J call TRBJ2-7, with 7 positions matching TRBD2. The J call may not be correct, given that the DNA end is closer to TRBJ2-5. Germline CDR1 reads MNHEY; CDR2 reads SMNVEV (reference sequence). This CDR3 has 14 residues. CDR3 coding DNA: TGTGCCAGCAGTTCGGGCGAGGGAGGGGAGACCCAGTACTTC. This codes for CASSSGEGGETQYF.

This clonotype was detected only a few times. This sequence joins TRBV28 and TRBJ2-3; D gene unclear. CDR1 is MDHEN and CDR2 is SYDVKM in the germline V gene. Trimming took off 6 bases at V and 4 bases at J, with 11 bases between the two ends. The CDR3 consists of 13 residues. The CDR3 region is CASSSARPDTQYF. CDR3 DNA sequence: TGTGCCAGCAGCTCTGCCCGGCCAGATACGCAGTATTTT.

The gene calls are TRBV21-1 and TRBJ2-5; the table's TRBD2 call for D was not verified on the DNA. TRBV21-1 has pseudogene status. CDR3 length: 14 amino acids. CDR3 DNA: TGTGCCAGCAGCAAAGTAGGCAGGAGGGAGACCCAGTACTTC. Encoded protein: CASSKVGRRETQYF.

As regards this clonotype: A much larger clonotype is one base distant, so this may be a read error. The chain combines TRBV2 with TRBJ2-1; 13 nucleotides match TRBD2. Near its end, the DNA agrees better with TRBJ2-7, so the J call may be wrong. The CDR3 contains 17 residues. CDR1 is SNHLY and CDR2 is FYNNEI in the germline V gene. This CDR3 reads CASSRLAGGLSYNEQYF. In DNA, the CDR3 is TGTGCCAGCAGTCGACTAGCGGGGGGCCTCTCCTACAATGAGCAGTACTTC.

V usage is TRBV11-2 and J usage is TRBJ2-3, with D perhaps assigned TRBD1 or TRBD2 (5 bases each). V gave up 5 bases and J gave up 4 bases, with 16 bases separating them. Germline CDR1 reads SGHAT; CDR2 reads FQNNGV. The CDR3 sequence is 15 residues long. The CDR3 coding sequence is TGTGCCAGCAGCCCCGGGACGCTTAATGCAGATACGCAGTATTTT. This codes for CASSPGTLNADTQYF.

This clonotype was observed a handful of times. The V gene is TRBV4-1, the J gene TRBJ2-7; 9 bases match TRBD1. In germline, CDR1 is MGHRA, CDR2 YSYEKL. V was clipped by 10 bases and J by 5 bases; unmatched bases: 9. The CDR3 runs to 13 residues. CDR3 protein: CATTGQGPDEQYF. As DNA, the CDR3 is TGCGCCACCACGGGACAGGGTCCCGACGAGCAGTACTTC.

This chain joins TRBV5-1 and TRBJ2-5, with 7 nucleotides matching TRBD2. Unmatched junction bases numbered 16, after V lost 0 bases and J lost 11 bases. From germline, CDR1 is SGHRS and CDR2 YFSETQ. CDR3 size: 16 residues. CDR3 coding DNA: TGCGCCAGCAGCTTGGCCTCTAGCGGTTCCTACAATGAGCAGTACTTC. It specifies CASSLASSGSYNEQYF. The full variable domain, with the rest looked up from reference TRBV5-1 and TRBJ2-5, is KAGVTQTPRYLIKTRGQQVTLSCSPISGHRSVSWYQQTPGQGLQFLFEYFSETQRNKGNFPGRFSGRQFSNSRSEMNVSTLELGDSALYLCASSLASSGSYNEQYFGPGTRLLVL.

This clonotype was seen a few times. The CDR3 protein is CASNPGTEYNEQFF. CDR3 DNA: TGTGCCAGCAATCCCGGGACAGAGTACAATGAGCAGTTCTTC. The rearrangement joins TRBV4-2 to TRBJ2-1, with 7 nucleotides matching TRBD1. The CDR3 is 14 residues long. Germline CDR1 and CDR2: LGHNA and YNFKEQ. V lost 7 bases, J lost 4 bases, and 7 bases stayed unmatched.

This clonotype was counted a few times. The rearrangement uses TRBV6-1 and TRBJ2-1, with 7 bases fitting TRBD1. The ends lost 6 bases at V and 7 bases at J; junction bases unmatched: 6. The germline CDR1 and CDR2 sequences are MNHNS and SASEGT. The CDR3 runs 13 residues. The CDR3 coding sequence is TGTGCCAGCAGAAGGGACAGAAAGAATGAGCAGTTCTTC. As protein: CASRRDRKNEQFF.

This sequence joins TRBV6-2 or TRBV6-3 and TRBJ2-7; perhaps TRBD2 as D (6 bases). The ends were cut back, 5 bases at V and 0 bases at J, with 14 bases in the middle. This CDR3 has 15 amino acids. CDR1 is MNHEY, CDR2 SVGEGT, per germline. In DNA, the CDR3 is TGTGCCAGCAGTCCACGGGGGACCCTCTCCTACGAGCAGTACTTC. It translates to CASSPRGTLSYEQYF.

The rearrangement links TRBV11-2 to TRBJ1-2; D remains ambiguous. CDR1 is SGHAT, CDR2 FQNNGV, per germline. The V end was cut by 5 bases, the J end by 4 bases, with 11 bases between. This CDR3 contains 13 residues. The CDR3 coding sequence is TGTGCCAGCAGCCAAATGGTGGGCTATGGCTACACCTTC. Amino acids: CASSQMVGYGYTF.

About this clonotype itself: Mismatch with germline at one junction end may stem from a read error. The V call is TRBV18, the J call TRBJ1-2, with D possibly TRBD1 on 5 matching bases. The germline V gene has CDR1 KGHSH and CDR2 LQKENI. CDR3 size: 15 residues. As DNA, the CDR3 is TGTGCCAGCCCACCGGGATCGGCCCAGGGCTATGGCTGCACCTTC. Translation gives CASPPGSAQGYGCTF.

This sequence joins TRBV20-1 and TRBJ2-5, with a possible D match to TRBD1 (5 bases). Between the trimmed V and J ends, which lost 5 bases and 4 bases, there was a span of 14 bases. Germline lookup yields CDR1 DFQATT and CDR2 SNEGSKA (reference sequence). The CDR3 has 13 residues. The CDR3: CSAVEGVLETQYF. CDR3 nucleotides: TGCAGTGCTGTGGAAGGGGTCTTAGAGACCCAGTACTTC.

This clonotype has only a few counts. The rearrangement joins TRBV11-2 to TRBJ2-1; D ambiguous. This CDR3 has 14 residues. The V gene lost 0 bases and the J gene lost 5 bases, with 8 bases spanning the gap. Germline-derived CDR1 and CDR2 are SGHAT and FQNNGV. The CDR3 protein is CASSLERANNEQFF. For the CDR3, the DNA is TGTGCCAGCAGCTTAGAGCGAGCCAACAATGAGCAGTTCTTC.

V is TRBV5-1 and J is TRBJ2-5; TRBD2 matches 7 bases. Trimming at V came to 7 bases and at J to 5 bases, leaving 11 bases not matched to a gene. This CDR3 spans 14 amino acids. CDR1 is SGHRS and CDR2 is YFSETQ in the germline V gene. The CDR3 DNA sequence: TGCGCCAGCGGCCGGGAGGAGGGTAGCGAGACCCAGTACTTC. Protein sequence: CASGREEGSETQYF.

The chain employs TRBV5-1 and TRBJ2-3; unclear D gene. Germline V gene lookup returns CDR1 SGHRS and CDR2 YFSETQ. CDR3 size: 15 residues. The V end lost 4 bases, the J end lost 0 bases, and 12 bases lay between the germline ends. The CDR3 DNA sequence: TGCGCCAGCAGCCCCTGGGTGGCCAGCACAGATACGCAGTATTTT. Translating it yields CASSPWVASTDTQYF.

Notes on this clonotype: Because the CDR3's place on the DNA is in doubt, the DNA is left out and the CDR3 is given as listed by TCRdb. The V call is TRBV6-2 or TRBV6-3, the J call TRBJ2-3. The CDR3 is 16 residues long, counting both termini. CDR1 and CDR2 (germline): MNHEY, SVGEGT. The CDR3 region is CASSYSVASGTDTRYF.

This rearrangement joins TRBV2 to TRBJ2-7; no clear D gene. CDR1 and CDR2 from the germline V gene are SNHLY and FYNNEI. The germline V and J ends were trimmed by 5 bases and 4 bases, with 12 bases remaining between them. The CDR3 consists of 13 residues. CDR3 sequence reads: CASSSQAYYEQYF. DNA of the CDR3: TGTGCCAGCAGTTCTCAGGCTTATTACGAGCAGTACTTC.

About this clonotype itself: Possible read error: a much larger clone is one base away. The chain combines TRBV29-1 with TRBJ2-7, with D possibly being TRBD1 (6 bases). The CDR3 loop spans 11 amino acids. From germline, CDR1 is SQVTM and CDR2 ANQGSEA. The CDR3 sequence is CSVGTNYKQYF. The DNA of the CDR3 is TGCAGCGTCGGGACAAACTACAAGCAGTACTTC.